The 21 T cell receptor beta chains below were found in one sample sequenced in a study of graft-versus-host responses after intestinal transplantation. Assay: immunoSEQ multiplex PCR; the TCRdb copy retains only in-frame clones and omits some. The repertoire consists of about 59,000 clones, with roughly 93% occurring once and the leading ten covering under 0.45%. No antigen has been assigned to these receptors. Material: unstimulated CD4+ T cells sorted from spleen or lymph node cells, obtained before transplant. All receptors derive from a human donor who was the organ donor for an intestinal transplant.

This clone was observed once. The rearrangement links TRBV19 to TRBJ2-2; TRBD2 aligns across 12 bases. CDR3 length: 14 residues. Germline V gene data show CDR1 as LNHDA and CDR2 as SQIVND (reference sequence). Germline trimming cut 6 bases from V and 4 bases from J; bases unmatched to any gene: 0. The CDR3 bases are TGTGCCAGTAGACTAGCGGGGGGCACCGGGGAGCTGTTTTTT. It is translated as CASRLAGGTGELFF.

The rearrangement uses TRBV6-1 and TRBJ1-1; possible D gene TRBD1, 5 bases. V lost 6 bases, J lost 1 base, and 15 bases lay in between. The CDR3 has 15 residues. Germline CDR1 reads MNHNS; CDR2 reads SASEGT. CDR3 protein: CASSVAEGRNTEAFF. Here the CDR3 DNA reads TGTGCCAGCAGCGTGGCGGAGGGGCGGAACACTGAAGCTTTCTTT.

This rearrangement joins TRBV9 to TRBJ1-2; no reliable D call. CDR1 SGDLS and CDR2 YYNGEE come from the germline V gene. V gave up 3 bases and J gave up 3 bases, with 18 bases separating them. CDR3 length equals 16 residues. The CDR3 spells CASSAHQTSGYYGYTF. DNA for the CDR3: TGTGCCAGCAGCGCCCACCAAACCTCCGGGTACTATGGCTACACCTTC.

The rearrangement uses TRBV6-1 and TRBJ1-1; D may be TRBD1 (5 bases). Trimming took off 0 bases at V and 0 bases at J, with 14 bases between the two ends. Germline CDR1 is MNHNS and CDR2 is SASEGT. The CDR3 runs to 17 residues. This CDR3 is CASSEARGRILNTEAFF. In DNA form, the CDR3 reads TGTGCCAGCAGTGAAGCGCGGGGCAGGATCTTGAACACTGAAGCTTTCTTT.

Here the CDR3 DNA reads TGCGCCAGCAGCTTGAGTAGCGGGGCAGATACGCAGTATTTT. It translates to CASSLSSGADTQYF. The V call is TRBV5-1, the J call TRBJ2-3; 8 bases are a match to TRBD2. The CDR3 runs 14 residues. CDR1 and CDR2 from the germline V gene are SGHRS and YFSETQ. V was pared by 1 base and J by 4 bases, with 2 bases of the junction left unmatched.

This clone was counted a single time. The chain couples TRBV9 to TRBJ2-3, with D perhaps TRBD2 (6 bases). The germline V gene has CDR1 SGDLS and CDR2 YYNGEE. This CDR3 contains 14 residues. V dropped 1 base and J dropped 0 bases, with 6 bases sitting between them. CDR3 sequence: CASSVLASTDTQYF. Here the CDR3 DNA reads TGTGCCAGCAGCGTACTAGCGAGCACAGATACGCAGTATTTT.

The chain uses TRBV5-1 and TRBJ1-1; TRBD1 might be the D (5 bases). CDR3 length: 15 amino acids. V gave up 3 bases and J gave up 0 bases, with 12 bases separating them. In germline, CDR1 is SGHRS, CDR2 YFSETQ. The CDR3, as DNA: TGCGCCAGCAGCTGGGACGGCGGATTGAACACTGAAGCTTTCTTT. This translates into CASSWDGGLNTEAFF.

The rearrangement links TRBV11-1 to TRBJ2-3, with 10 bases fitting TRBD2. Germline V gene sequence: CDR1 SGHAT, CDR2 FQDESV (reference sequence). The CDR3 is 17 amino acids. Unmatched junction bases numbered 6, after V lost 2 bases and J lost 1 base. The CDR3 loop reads CASSLRAGGYGTDTQYF. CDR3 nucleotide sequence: TGTGCCAGCAGCTTAAGAGCGGGGGGGTACGGCACAGATACGCAGTATTTT.

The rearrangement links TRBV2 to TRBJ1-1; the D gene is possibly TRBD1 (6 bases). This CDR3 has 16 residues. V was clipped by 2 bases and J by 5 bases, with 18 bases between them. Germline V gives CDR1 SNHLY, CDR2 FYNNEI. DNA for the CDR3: TGTGCCAGCAGTGAACTATCGGGGGGCAGAGGAACTGAAGCTTTCTTT. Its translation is CASSELSGGRGTEAFF.

The DNA of the CDR3 is TGTGCCAGTAGTATAGGACAGGGAAAACTGTTTTTT. It translates to CASSIGQGKLFF. The chain combines TRBV19 with TRBJ1-4; 7 positions match TRBD1. J was trimmed by 10 bases and V by 1 base; bases with no gene match: 0. This CDR3 comprises 12 residues. Germline CDR1 reads LNHDA; CDR2 reads SQIVND (reference sequence).

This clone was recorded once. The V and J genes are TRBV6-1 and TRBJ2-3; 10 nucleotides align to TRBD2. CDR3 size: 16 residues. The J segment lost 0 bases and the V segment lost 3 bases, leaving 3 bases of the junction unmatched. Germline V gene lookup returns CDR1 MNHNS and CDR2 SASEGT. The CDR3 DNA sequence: TGTGCCAGCAGTGAGAGCGGGGGGGCTAGCACAGATACGCAGTATTTT. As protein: CASSESGGASTDTQYF.

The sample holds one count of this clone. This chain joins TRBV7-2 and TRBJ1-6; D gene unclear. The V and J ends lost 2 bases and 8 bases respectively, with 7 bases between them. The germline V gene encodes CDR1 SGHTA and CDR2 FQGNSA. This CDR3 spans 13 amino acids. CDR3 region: CASSLSPDSPLHF. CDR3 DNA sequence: TGTGCCAGCAGCTTATCTCCGGATTCACCCCTCCACTTT.

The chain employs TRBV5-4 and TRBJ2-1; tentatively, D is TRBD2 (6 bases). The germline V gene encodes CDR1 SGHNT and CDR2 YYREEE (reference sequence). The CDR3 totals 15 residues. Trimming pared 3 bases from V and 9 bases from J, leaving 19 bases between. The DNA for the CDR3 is TGTGCCAGCAGCTCCCACGGGACTGGAAAAAGTGAGCAGTTCTTC. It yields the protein CASSSHGTGKSEQFF.

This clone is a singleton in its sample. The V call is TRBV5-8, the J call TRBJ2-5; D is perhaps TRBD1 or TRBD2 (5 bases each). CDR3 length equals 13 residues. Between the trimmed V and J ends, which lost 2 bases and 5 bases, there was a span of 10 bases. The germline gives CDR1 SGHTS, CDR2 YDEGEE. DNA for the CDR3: TGTGCCAGCAGCTTCGTAGGGACGGAGACCCAGTACTTC. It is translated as CASSFVGTETQYF.

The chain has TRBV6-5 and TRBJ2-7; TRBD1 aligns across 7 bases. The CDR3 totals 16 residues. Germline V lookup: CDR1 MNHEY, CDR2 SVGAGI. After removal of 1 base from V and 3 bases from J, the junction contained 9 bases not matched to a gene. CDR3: CASSYFPSDRDYEQYF. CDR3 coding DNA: TGTGCCAGCAGTTACTTCCCATCCGACAGGGACTACGAGCAGTACTTC.

Here the CDR3 reads CASSLVGRGANEQFF. The CDR3 region has the DNA TGTGCCAGCAGCTTAGTGGGACGAGGGGCCAATGAGCAGTTCTTC. The chain couples TRBV7-6 to TRBJ2-1; D may be TRBD1 or TRBD2 (5 bases each). Germline CDR1 and CDR2: SGHVS and FNYEAQ. The CDR3 length is 15 residues. With 1 base removed from V and 6 bases from J, the gap between germline ends came to 13 bases.

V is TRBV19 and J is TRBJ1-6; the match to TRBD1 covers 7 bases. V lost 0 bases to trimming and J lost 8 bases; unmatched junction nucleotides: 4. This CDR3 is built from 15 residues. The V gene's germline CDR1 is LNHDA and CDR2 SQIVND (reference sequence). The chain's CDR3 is CASSIDRDSYSPLHF. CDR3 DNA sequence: TGTGCCAGTAGTATAGACCGGGACAGCTATTCACCCCTCCACTTT.

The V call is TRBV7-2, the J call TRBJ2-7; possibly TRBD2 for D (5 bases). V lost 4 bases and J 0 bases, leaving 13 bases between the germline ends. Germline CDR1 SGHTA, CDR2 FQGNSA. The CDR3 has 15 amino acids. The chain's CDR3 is CASSSDPGSSYEQYF. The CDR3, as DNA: TGTGCCAGCAGCTCGGACCCTGGGAGCTCCTACGAGCAGTACTTC.

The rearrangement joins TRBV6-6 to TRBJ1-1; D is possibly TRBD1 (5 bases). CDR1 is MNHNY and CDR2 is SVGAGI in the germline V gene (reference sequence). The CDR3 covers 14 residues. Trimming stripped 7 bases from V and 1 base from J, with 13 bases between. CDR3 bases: TGTGCCAGCACCCCTTGGAGGGGGAACACTGAAGCTTTCTTT. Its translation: CASTPWRGNTEAFF.

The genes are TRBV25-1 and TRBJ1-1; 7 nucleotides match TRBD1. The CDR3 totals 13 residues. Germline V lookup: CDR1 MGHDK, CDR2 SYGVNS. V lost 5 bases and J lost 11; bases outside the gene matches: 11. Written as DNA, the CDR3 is TGTGCCAGCAGTCCGCGTCCAGGGGGAGGGGCTTTCTTT. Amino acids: CASSPRPGGGAFF.

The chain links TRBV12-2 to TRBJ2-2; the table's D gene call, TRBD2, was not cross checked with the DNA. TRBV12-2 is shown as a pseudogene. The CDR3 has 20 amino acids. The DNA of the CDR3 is TGTGCAAGTCGCTTAGCGGTGAGACTAGCGATCTTCTTGAACACCGGGGAGCTGTTTTTT. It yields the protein CASRLAVRLAIFLNTGELFF.